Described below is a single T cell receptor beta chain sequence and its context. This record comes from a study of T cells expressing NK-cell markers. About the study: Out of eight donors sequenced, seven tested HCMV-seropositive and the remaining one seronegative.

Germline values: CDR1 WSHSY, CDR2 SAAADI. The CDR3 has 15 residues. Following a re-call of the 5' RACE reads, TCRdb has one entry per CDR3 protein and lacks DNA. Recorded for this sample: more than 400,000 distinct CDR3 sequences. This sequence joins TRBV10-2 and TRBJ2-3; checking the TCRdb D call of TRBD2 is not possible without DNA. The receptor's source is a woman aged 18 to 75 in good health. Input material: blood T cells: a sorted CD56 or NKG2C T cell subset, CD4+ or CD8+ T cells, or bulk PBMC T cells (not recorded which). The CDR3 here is CASSESRLAGDTQYF.